The T cell receptor beta chain described here comes from a study of radiotherapy plus CTLA-4 blockade in lung cancer. About the research overall: Disease control was achieved by around 33% of patients, and objective responses by around 17%.

The protocol was immunoSEQ multiplex PCR, while the TCRdb copy is restricted to in-frame clones and leaves out a portion. The sample records some 74,000 clones, over 65% being singletons. The CDR3 contains 16 residues. The V gene lost 0 bases and the J gene lost 1 base, with 12 bases spanning the gap. Germline V lookup: CDR1 LGHNA, CDR2 YNFKEQ. General study findings and limits: Interferon-beta, together with early blood T cell clone dynamics, reportedly best predicted response.

On this clone itself: Its target is not known.

The chain recombines TRBV4-2 with TRBJ1-1, with D possibly matching TRBD1 (5 bases). The receptor's source is a human donor with non-small cell lung cancer who had a complete response to radiotherapy plus ipilimumab. Sequenced material: peripheral blood, taken from a patient treated with radiotherapy plus ipilimumab. In nucleotides, the CDR3 is TGTGCCAGCAGCCAAGATTCGATTGGGGGGAACACTGAAGCTTTCTTT. Its protein is CASSQDSIGGNTEAFF.